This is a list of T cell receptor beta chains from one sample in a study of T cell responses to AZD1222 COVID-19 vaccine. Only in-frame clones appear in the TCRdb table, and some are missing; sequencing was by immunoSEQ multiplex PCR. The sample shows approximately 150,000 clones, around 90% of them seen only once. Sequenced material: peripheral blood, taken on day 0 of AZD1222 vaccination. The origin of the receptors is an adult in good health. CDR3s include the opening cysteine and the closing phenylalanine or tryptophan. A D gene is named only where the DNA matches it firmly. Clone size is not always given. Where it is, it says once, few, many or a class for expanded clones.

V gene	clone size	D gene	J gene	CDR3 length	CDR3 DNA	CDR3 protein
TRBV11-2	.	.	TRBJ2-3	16	TGTGCCAGCGGTTTCTCCAGGGACACCCCTGTGGATACGCAGTATTTT	CASGFSRDTPVDTQYF
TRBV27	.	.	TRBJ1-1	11	TGTGCCAGCAGTGGCAGGACTGAAGCTTTCTTT	CASSGRTEAFF
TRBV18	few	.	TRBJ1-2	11	TGTGCCAGCTCACCCGACTATGGCTACACCTTC	CASSPDYGYTF
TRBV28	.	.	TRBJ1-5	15	TGTGCCAGCAGTCCCTCGGTTCCGGGCAATCAGCCCCAGCATTTT	CASSPSVPGNQPQHF
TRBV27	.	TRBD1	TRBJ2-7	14	TGTGCCAGCACCACCTGGGACAGGGCCTACGAGCAGTACTTC	CASTTWDRAYEQYF
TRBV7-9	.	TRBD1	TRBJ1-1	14	TGTGCCAGCAGCTTCTACCAGGGGGCAGGTGAAGCTTTCTTT	CASSFYQGAGEAFF
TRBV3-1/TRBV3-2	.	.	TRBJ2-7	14	TGTGCCAGCAGCCAATCTTTAGGGAGGCACGAGCAGTACTTC	CASSQSLGRHEQYF
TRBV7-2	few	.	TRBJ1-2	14	TGTGCCAGCACCCCGAATGGAGGGGTAGAGGGCTACACCTTC	CASTPNGGVEGYTF
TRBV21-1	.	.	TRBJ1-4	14	TGTGCCAGCAGCCCCACAGGGGTTGACGAAAAACTGTTTTTT	CASSPTGVDEKLFF
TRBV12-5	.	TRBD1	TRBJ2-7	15	TGTGCTAGTTGGAGGGCCGGGACAGGGGCCTACGAGCAGTACTTC	CASWRAGTGAYEQYF
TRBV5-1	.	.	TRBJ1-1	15	TGCGCCAGCAGCTCCCGAATTTTCAAGAACACTGAAGCTTTCTTT	CASSSRIFKNTEAFF
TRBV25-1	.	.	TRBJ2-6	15	TGTGCCAGCAGGCCTAGATTATCTGGGGCCAACGTCCTGACTTTC	CASRPRLSGANVLTF
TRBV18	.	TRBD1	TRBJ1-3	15	TGTGCCAGCTCACCAGCCGGGACAGAAGGAAACACCATATATTTT	CASSPAGTEGNTIYF
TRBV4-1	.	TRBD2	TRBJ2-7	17	TGCGCCAGCAGCCAAGATCGGGGGACTAGCGCCACCCACGAGCAGTACTTC	CASSQDRGTSATHEQYF
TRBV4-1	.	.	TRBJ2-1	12	TGCGCCAGCAGCGTGGGTAGGAATGAGCAGTTCTTC	CASSVGRNEQFF
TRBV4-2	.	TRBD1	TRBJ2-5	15	TGTGCCAGCAGCCAAGATGCAGGGGGCGCGGAGACCCAGTACTTC	CASSQDAGGAETQYF
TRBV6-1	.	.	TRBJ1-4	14	TGTGCCAGCAGGGAAGCCGCCCGAGTTGAAAAACTGTTTTTT	CASREAARVEKLFF
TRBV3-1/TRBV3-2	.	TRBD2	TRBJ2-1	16	TGTGCCAGCAGCCAAGAGACTAGCGGGAGATCAGGTGAGCAGTTCTTC	CASSQETSGRSGEQFF
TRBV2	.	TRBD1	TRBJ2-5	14	TGTGCCAGCAGTGGGGACAGGGGAAGTGAGACCCAGTACTTC	CASSGDRGSETQYF
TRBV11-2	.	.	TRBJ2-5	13	TGTGCCAGCAGCTTAGGGGAAAAAGAGACCCAGTACTTC	CASSLGEKETQYF
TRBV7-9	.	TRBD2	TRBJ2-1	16	TGTGCCAGCAGCTCACTCAGCGGGAGAGTTTGGGATGAGCAGTTCTTC	CASSSLSGRVWDEQFF
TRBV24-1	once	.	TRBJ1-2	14	TGTGCCACCAGCCCGACGACTCGGAACTATGGCTACACCTTC	CATSPTTRNYGYTF
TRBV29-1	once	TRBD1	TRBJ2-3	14	TGCAGCGTTGATCAGGGGGCCATCACAGATACGCAGTATTTT	CSVDQGAITDTQYF
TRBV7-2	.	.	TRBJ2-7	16	TGTGCCAGCCAGCAAGCCTCCAGGGCAGTGTCCTACGAGCAGTACTTC	CASQQASRAVSYEQYF
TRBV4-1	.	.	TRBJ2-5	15	TGCGCCAGCAGCCAAGACGGGACACAGAAAGAGACCCAGTACTTC	CASSQDGTQKETQYF
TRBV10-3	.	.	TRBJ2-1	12	TGTGCCATCAGTGAGTCAGGGAATGAGCAGTTCTTC	CAISESGNEQFF
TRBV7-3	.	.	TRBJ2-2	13	TGTGCCAGCAGCCTGTCTAACACCGGGGAGCTGTTTTTT	CASSLSNTGELFF
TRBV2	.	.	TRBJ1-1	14	TGTGCCAGCTGCCCGGACACCCACGGGACTGAAGCTTTCTTT	CASCPDTHGTEAFF
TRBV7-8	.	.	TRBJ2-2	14	TGTGCCAGCAGCTTAGTGCAGAACACCGGGGAGCTGTTTTTT	CASSLVQNTGELFF
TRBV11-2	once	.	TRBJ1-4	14	TGTGCCAGCAGCTTTTTAATGACTAATGAAAAACTGTTTTTT	CASSFLMTNEKLFF
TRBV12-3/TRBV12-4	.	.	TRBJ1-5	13	TGTGCCAGCAGCGGACAGATTTATCAGCCCCAGCATTTT	CASSGQIYQPQHF
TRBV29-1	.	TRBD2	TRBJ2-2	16	TGCAGCGTCCAGGGGACTAGCGGGAGTATCACCGGGGAGCTGTTTTTT	CSVQGTSGSITGELFF
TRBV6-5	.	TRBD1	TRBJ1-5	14	TGTGCCAGCAGCCAGACAGGGCGGCATCAGCCCCAGCATTTT	CASSQTGRHQPQHF
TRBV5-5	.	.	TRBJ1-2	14	TGTGCCAGCAGCCCGTCCAGGGCGAACTATGGCTACACCTTC	CASSPSRANYGYTF
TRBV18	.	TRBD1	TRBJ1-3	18	TGTGCCAGCTCATGGGACAGCCAACGAATTAGCTCTGGAAACACCATATATTTT	CASSWDSQRISSGNTIYF
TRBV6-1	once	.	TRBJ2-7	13	TGTGCCAGCAGTGAGGTCGGTTCCTACGAGCAGTACTTC	CASSEVGSYEQYF
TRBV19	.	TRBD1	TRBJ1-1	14	TGTGCCACTAGAGGGACAGGGACGGCCACTGAAGCTTTCTTT	CATRGTGTATEAFF
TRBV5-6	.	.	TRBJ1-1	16	TGTGCCAGCAGCTTAACCGGGGAGGGGGTGAACACTGAAGCTTTCTTT	CASSLTGEGVNTEAFF
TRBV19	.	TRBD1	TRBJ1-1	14	TGTGCCAGTAGCCGGACAGGGAAGGACACTGAAGCTTTCTTT	CASSRTGKDTEAFF
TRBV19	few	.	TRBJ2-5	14	TGTGCCAGTAGTGCGCGAGGGATGCAAGAGACCCAGTACTTC	CASSARGMQETQYF
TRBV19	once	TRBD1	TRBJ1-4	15	TGTGCCAGTAGTACCACGACAGGGTTTAATGAAAAACTGTTTTTT	CASSTTTGFNEKLFF
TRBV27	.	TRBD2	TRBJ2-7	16	TGTGCCAGCAGTTCTGGGTCGGGGGGGTGGCCCTACGAGCAGTACTTC	CASSSGSGGWPYEQYF
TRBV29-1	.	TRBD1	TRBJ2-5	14	TGCAGCGTTGAGAGGGACAGGGGGCAAGAGACCCAGTACTTC	CSVERDRGQETQYF
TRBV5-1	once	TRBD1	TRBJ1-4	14	TGCGCCAGCAGCCAGGGACAGGGGAACGAAAAACTGTTTTTT	CASSQGQGNEKLFF
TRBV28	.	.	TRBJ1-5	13	TGTGCCAGCAGTTTAACCCGGACCCAGCCCCAGCATTTT	CASSLTRTQPQHF
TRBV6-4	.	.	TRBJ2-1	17	TGTGCCAGCAGTGACTCGTTTGGAGGGACCCTCTACAATGAGCAGTTCTTC	CASSDSFGGTLYNEQFF
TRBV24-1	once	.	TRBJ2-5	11	TGTGCCACCAGTGATCTGGAGACCCAGTACTTC	CATSDLETQYF
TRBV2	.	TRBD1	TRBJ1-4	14	TGTGCCAGCAGTCCCGGGACAGGGTACGAAAAACTGTTTTTT	CASSPGTGYEKLFF
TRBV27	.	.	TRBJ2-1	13	TGTGCCAGCAGTCCGACGGACGGGTATGAGCAGTTCTTC	CASSPTDGYEQFF
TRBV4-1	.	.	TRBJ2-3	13	TGCGCCAGCAGCCAAGTCGGGGCCCATACGCAGTATTTT	CASSQVGAHTQYF
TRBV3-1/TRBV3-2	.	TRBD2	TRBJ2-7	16	TGTGCCAGCAGCCAAGGAGGTAGCGGGAGCACTCACGAGCAGTACTTC	CASSQGGSGSTHEQYF